These T cell receptor beta chains were read from a single sample in a study of blood T cell repertoires in COVID-19. Profiling relied on immunoSEQ multiplex PCR, and the TCRdb table lists in-frame clones only, not all of them. Counted here are roughly 120,000 clones, approximately 84% occurring once; the ten biggest clones make up roughly 1.4%. Sequences were obtained from peripheral blood. The receptors derive from a man aged 35 to 55 with acute or convalescent COVID-19. Both conserved end residues are part of each CDR3. The D gene is left open where the match is weak. Rows give clone size only sometimes, using once, few, many, or a class for an expanded clone.

j_gene: TRBJ2-1
v_gene: TRBV11-2
d_gene: -
abundance: -
CDR3nt: TGTGCCAGCAGCCCCCTGGGGAGCTCCTACAATGAGCAGTTCTTC
CDR3aa: CASSPLGSSYNEQFF

j_gene: TRBJ2-1
v_gene: TRBV7-6
d_gene: -
abundance: -
CDR3nt: TGTGCCAGCAGCTTAGAGAATGGCGGGGGACACAATAAGCAGTTCTTC
CDR3aa: CASSLENGGGHNKQFF

j_gene: TRBJ2-7
v_gene: TRBV7-3
d_gene: -
abundance: -
CDR3nt: TGTGCCAGCAGCTTACGGCGGAACGAAATCTACGAGCAGTACTTC
CDR3aa: CASSLRRNEIYEQYF

j_gene: TRBJ2-3
v_gene: TRBV5-1
d_gene: -
abundance: -
CDR3nt: TGCGCCAGCAGCTTGGGACACAGGGTAGATACGCAGTATTTT
CDR3aa: CASSLGHRVDTQYF

j_gene: TRBJ2-1
v_gene: TRBV5-1
d_gene: TRBD1
abundance: -
CDR3nt: TGCGCCAGCAGCGCGCGGGACAGGGGGCTTAACAATGAGCAGTTCTTC
CDR3aa: CASSARDRGLNNEQFF

j_gene: TRBJ1-4
v_gene: TRBV19
d_gene: -
abundance: -
CDR3nt: TGTGCCAGTCGACAGGAATCGAATGAAAAACTGTTTTTT
CDR3aa: CASRQESNEKLFF

j_gene: TRBJ1-2
v_gene: TRBV27
d_gene: -
abundance: -
CDR3nt: TGTGCCAGCAGTTTAAGGGGCGGCAACTATGGCTACACCTTC
CDR3aa: CASSLRGGNYGYTF

j_gene: TRBJ2-3
v_gene: TRBV5-1
d_gene: -
abundance: -
CDR3nt: TGCGCCAGCAGCACAAGGACAGGCACAGATACGCAGTATTTT
CDR3aa: CASSTRTGTDTQYF

j_gene: TRBJ1-3
v_gene: TRBV5-4
d_gene: -
abundance: -
CDR3nt: TGTGCCAGCAGCTGGGGGGTTGGTCCGGCGAAGACTGGAAACACCATATATTTT
CDR3aa: CASSWGVGPAKTGNTIYF

j_gene: TRBJ2-2
v_gene: TRBV28
d_gene: TRBD2
abundance: many
CDR3nt: TGTGCCAGCAGCCCCCGGGGGGGGAATAAGCTGTTTTTT
CDR3aa: CASSPRGGNKLFF

j_gene: TRBJ2-3
v_gene: TRBV9
d_gene: TRBD2
abundance: -
CDR3nt: TGTGCCAGCAGCCTGTCCGGTACGGGGGGATACGCAGATACGCAGTATTTT
CDR3aa: CASSLSGTGGYADTQYF

j_gene: TRBJ2-7
v_gene: TRBV30
d_gene: -
abundance: -
CDR3nt: TGTGCCTGGAGCCCAACGGGGGGCGCCGTCTACGAGCAGTACTTC
CDR3aa: CAWSPTGGAVYEQYF

j_gene: TRBJ2-3
v_gene: TRBV5-5
d_gene: -
abundance: -
CDR3nt: TGTGCCAGCAGCTCTAGTTCTAGCACAGATACGCAGTATTTT
CDR3aa: CASSSSSSTDTQYF

j_gene: TRBJ2-7
v_gene: TRBV5-4
d_gene: -
abundance: -
CDR3nt: TGTGCCAGCAGCTTCATCTACGAGCAGTACTTC
CDR3aa: CASSFIYEQYF

j_gene: TRBJ2-7
v_gene: TRBV5-1
d_gene: TRBD1
abundance: -
CDR3nt: TGCGCCAGCAGCTTCACGGGACAGATCTACGAGCAGTACTTC
CDR3aa: CASSFTGQIYEQYF

j_gene: TRBJ1-4
v_gene: TRBV10-3
d_gene: TRBD1
abundance: -
CDR3nt: TGTGCCATGACCAAGGCCGGAACAGGGGGCGAGATAACTAATGAAAAACTGTTTTTT
CDR3aa: CAMTKAGTGGEITNEKLFF

j_gene: TRBJ1-5
v_gene: TRBV5-5
d_gene: TRBD1
abundance: once
CDR3nt: TGTGCCAGCAGCTGGACAGGGAAGAATCAGCCCCAGCATTTT
CDR3aa: CASSWTGKNQPQHF

j_gene: TRBJ2-5
v_gene: TRBV11-1
d_gene: -
abundance: -
CDR3nt: TGTGCCAGCAGCTTAGCGGGGGGACAAGAGACCCAGTACTTC
CDR3aa: CASSLAGGQETQYF

j_gene: TRBJ1-5
v_gene: TRBV24-1
d_gene: -
abundance: -
CDR3nt: TGTGCCACCAGTGTCGGGGTAGGCCAGCCCCAGCATTTT
CDR3aa: CATSVGVGQPQHF

j_gene: TRBJ2-3
v_gene: TRBV6-1
d_gene: TRBD2
abundance: -
CDR3nt: TGTGCCAGCAGTGAAGCGGGACTAGCGGGGGGGCGAGATACGCAGTATTTT
CDR3aa: CASSEAGLAGGRDTQYF

j_gene: TRBJ2-3
v_gene: TRBV15
d_gene: TRBD2
abundance: -
CDR3nt: TGTGCCACCAGCAGAGGACTAGCTGGAGATACGCAGTATTTT
CDR3aa: CATSRGLAGDTQYF

j_gene: TRBJ2-7
v_gene: TRBV5-4
d_gene: TRBD2
abundance: many
CDR3nt: TGTGCCAGCAGCTTGGTTGGACTAGCGGGGATCTCCTACGAGCAGTACTTC
CDR3aa: CASSLVGLAGISYEQYF

j_gene: TRBJ2-3
v_gene: TRBV2
d_gene: TRBD2
abundance: -
CDR3nt: TGTGCCAGCAGTGGGAGACTAGCGGGGGGGCGGAAAGATACGCAGTATTTT
CDR3aa: CASSGRLAGGRKDTQYF

j_gene: TRBJ2-1
v_gene: TRBV7-3
d_gene: TRBD2
abundance: once
CDR3nt: TGTGCCAGCAGCTTAATCCTAGCGGGGGCCAACAATGAGCAGTTCTTC
CDR3aa: CASSLILAGANNEQFF

j_gene: TRBJ2-2
v_gene: TRBV5-6
d_gene: -
abundance: -
CDR3nt: TGTGCCAGCAGCCTGATCGCGGCTAAGAACACCGGGGAGCTGTTTTTT
CDR3aa: CASSLIAAKNTGELFF

j_gene: TRBJ2-1
v_gene: TRBV10-2
d_gene: -
abundance: -
CDR3nt: TGCGCCAGCAGTGAGTCGGACTACCTCGCCTACAATGAGCAGTTCTTC
CDR3aa: CASSESDYLAYNEQFF

j_gene: TRBJ2-3
v_gene: TRBV4-1
d_gene: TRBD2
abundance: -
CDR3nt: TGCGCCAGCAGCCAACCGGGACTAGCGGCTCACCGGAGGTACACAGATACGCAGTATTTT
CDR3aa: CASSQPGLAAHRRYTDTQYF

j_gene: TRBJ2-1
v_gene: TRBV6-2/TRBV6-3
d_gene: -
abundance: -
CDR3nt: TGTGCCAGCAGTTACGCGGGCAATGAGCAGTTCTTC
CDR3aa: CASSYAGNEQFF

j_gene: TRBJ2-3
v_gene: TRBV28
d_gene: -
abundance: -
CDR3nt: TGTGCCAGCAGTTCCCCGCGATCCCGCACAGATACGCAGTATTTT
CDR3aa: CASSSPRSRTDTQYF

j_gene: TRBJ2-7
v_gene: TRBV15
d_gene: -
abundance: -
CDR3nt: TGTGCCACCAGCAGAGATCTCCAGCGGGAGCAGTACTTC
CDR3aa: CATSRDLQREQYF

j_gene: TRBJ1-4
v_gene: TRBV3-1/TRBV3-2
d_gene: -
abundance: -
CDR3nt: TGTGCCAGCAGCCACAGATCGAATGAAAAACTGTTTTTT
CDR3aa: CASSHRSNEKLFF

j_gene: TRBJ2-5
v_gene: TRBV7-2
d_gene: TRBD2
abundance: -
CDR3nt: TGTGCCAGCAGCTTGTCTAGCGGGACGAGGGAGACCCAGTACTTC
CDR3aa: CASSLSSGTRETQYF

j_gene: TRBJ1-5
v_gene: TRBV28
d_gene: -
abundance: once
CDR3nt: TGTGCCAGCAGTTTAAGGACAAGGAGCAATCAGCCCCAGCATTTT
CDR3aa: CASSLRTRSNQPQHF

j_gene: TRBJ1-1
v_gene: TRBV7-3
d_gene: TRBD1
abundance: few
CDR3nt: TGTGCCAGCAGCTCTCAGGGACAGACGGGCACTGAAGCTTTCTTT
CDR3aa: CASSSQGQTGTEAFF

j_gene: TRBJ2-1
v_gene: TRBV18
d_gene: -
abundance: -
CDR3nt: TGTGCCAGCTCATCCCGGGTGGGCTACAATGAGCAGTTCTTC
CDR3aa: CASSSRVGYNEQFF

j_gene: TRBJ1-4
v_gene: TRBV7-9
d_gene: TRBD1
abundance: -
CDR3nt: TGTGCCAGCAACAGGGGGACAGGTGGGGAAAAACTGTTTTTT
CDR3aa: CASNRGTGGEKLFF

j_gene: TRBJ1-2
v_gene: TRBV2
d_gene: -
abundance: -
CDR3nt: TGTGCCAGCAGCGCATTGGGGGGGCGTAGCGGCTACACCTTC
CDR3aa: CASSALGGRSGYTF

j_gene: TRBJ1-3
v_gene: TRBV28
d_gene: -
abundance: -
CDR3nt: TGTGCCAGCTGGTCAGGGAGAAACACCATATATTTT
CDR3aa: CASWSGRNTIYF

j_gene: TRBJ2-5
v_gene: TRBV6-5
d_gene: TRBD2
abundance: -
CDR3nt: TGTGCCAGCGTTGGACTAGCGGGGTACCAAGAGACCCAGTACTTC
CDR3aa: CASVGLAGYQETQYF

j_gene: TRBJ2-2
v_gene: TRBV3-1/TRBV3-2
d_gene: TRBD2
abundance: -
CDR3nt: TGTGCCAGCAGCAAGGATTGGGAGGGGCCCACCGGGGAGCTGTTTTTT
CDR3aa: CASSKDWEGPTGELFF

j_gene: TRBJ1-6
v_gene: TRBV18
d_gene: TRBD1
abundance: -
CDR3nt: TGTGCCAGCTCCATGGGACAGCGCAATTCACCCCTCCACTTT
CDR3aa: CASSMGQRNSPLHF

j_gene: TRBJ2-7
v_gene: TRBV7-9
d_gene: TRBD2
abundance: -
CDR3nt: TGTGCCAGCAGCAAGACTAGCGCCCCCTACGAGCAGTACTTC
CDR3aa: CASSKTSAPYEQYF

j_gene: TRBJ1-4
v_gene: TRBV5-1
d_gene: -
abundance: once
CDR3nt: TGCGCCAGCAGCCAGATATCCGGGGGAAGGGGAGAAAAACTGTTTTTT
CDR3aa: CASSQISGGRGEKLFF

j_gene: TRBJ1-6
v_gene: TRBV10-3
d_gene: TRBD1
abundance: -
CDR3nt: TGTGCCATGCGCCAAGACGGGACAGGGACTTCACCCCTCCACTTT
CDR3aa: CAMRQDGTGTSPLHF

j_gene: TRBJ2-5
v_gene: TRBV19
d_gene: TRBD2
abundance: -
CDR3nt: TGTGCCAGTAGTATGAAGGGCGGGGGGGCCGAGACCCAGTACTTC
CDR3aa: CASSMKGGGAETQYF

j_gene: TRBJ2-7
v_gene: TRBV28
d_gene: TRBD2
abundance: -
CDR3nt: TGTGCCAGCACCCACCAGGGGCTAGCGGGAGGGTACTACGAGCAGTACTTC
CDR3aa: CASTHQGLAGGYYEQYF

j_gene: TRBJ1-2
v_gene: TRBV20-1
d_gene: -
abundance: -
CDR3nt: -
CDR3aa: CSFRARGGYTF

j_gene: TRBJ2-3
v_gene: TRBV15
d_gene: -
abundance: -
CDR3nt: TGTGCCACCAGCAGAGCTAACAGAGATACGCAGTATTTT
CDR3aa: CATSRANRDTQYF

j_gene: TRBJ2-1
v_gene: TRBV27
d_gene: -
abundance: -
CDR3nt: TGTGCCAGCAGTCCCCTAGCGATAGGTATCGGTGAGCAGTTCTTC
CDR3aa: CASSPLAIGIGEQFF

j_gene: TRBJ2-1
v_gene: TRBV5-1
d_gene: -
abundance: -
CDR3nt: TGCGCCAGCAGCCCAGATTCTCAGAGGAACAATGAGCAGTTCTTC
CDR3aa: CASSPDSQRNNEQFF

j_gene: TRBJ1-3
v_gene: TRBV5-1
d_gene: -
abundance: -
CDR3nt: TGCGCCAGCAGCGGTGACAGCTCTGGAAACACCATATATTTT
CDR3aa: CASSGDSSGNTIYF